This T cell receptor beta chain stems from a study of CD8+ T cells in alopecia areata. About this clone: Its cognate antigen is unknown.

The treatment was: oral pan-JAK inhibitor, 5-10 mg twice daily. Both peripheral blood and punch biopsies of lesional scalp skin were obtained from patients who had alopecia areata. The authors extracted RNA and reverse transcribed it into cDNA as the sequencing template. Libraries were prepared by immunoSEQ multiplex PCR; TCRdb keeps only in-frame clonotypes and omits some of them. The sample carries 90,000 to 100,000 clones, roughly three fifths recorded once. The study's findings and limits: Compared with normal scalp, lesional scalp had higher clonality and more expanded CD8+ clones.

The sequencing used CD8+ T cells sorted from blood, collected at week 4, from a patient treated with tofacitinib. This TCR was recovered from a human donor with alopecia areata.

The chain's CDR3 is CASSYSSRGREKLFF. The CDR3, as DNA: TGTGCCAGCAGTTACTCGAGCAGGGGACGTGAAAAACTGTTTTTT. The chain links TRBV6-5 to TRBJ1-4; possibly TRBD1 for D (6 bases). This CDR3 spans 15 amino acids. Germline V gene sequence: CDR1 MNHEY, CDR2 SVGAGI. Trimming stripped 0 bases from V and 7 bases from J, with 12 bases between.